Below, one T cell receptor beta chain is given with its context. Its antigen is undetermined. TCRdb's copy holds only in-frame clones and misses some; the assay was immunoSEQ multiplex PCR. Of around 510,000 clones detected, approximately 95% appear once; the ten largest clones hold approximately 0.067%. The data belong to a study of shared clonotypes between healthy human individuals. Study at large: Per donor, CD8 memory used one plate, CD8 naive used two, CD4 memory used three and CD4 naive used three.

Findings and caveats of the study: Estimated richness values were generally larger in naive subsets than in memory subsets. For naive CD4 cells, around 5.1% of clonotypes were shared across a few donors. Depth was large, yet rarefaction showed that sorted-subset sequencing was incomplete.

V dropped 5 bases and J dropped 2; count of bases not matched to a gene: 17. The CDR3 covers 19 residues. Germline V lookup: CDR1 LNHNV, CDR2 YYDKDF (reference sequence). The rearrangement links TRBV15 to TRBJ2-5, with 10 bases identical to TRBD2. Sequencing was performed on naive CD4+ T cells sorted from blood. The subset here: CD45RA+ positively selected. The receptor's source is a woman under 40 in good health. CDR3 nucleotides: TGTGCCACCAGCGAGGTAGGGCTAGCGGGAGCTTTGATTCAAGAGACCCAGTACTTC. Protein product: CATSEVGLAGALIQETQYF.